Presented here are 32 T cell receptor beta chains from one specimen sequenced in a study of blood T cell repertoires in COVID-19. The method was immunoSEQ multiplex PCR; TCRdb's version includes in-frame clones alone and lacks a portion of them. Of 150,000 to 200,000 clones in the sample, 86% are singletons; the top ten hold 7%. Sequencing used peripheral blood. These receptors originate from an elderly woman in a cohort sampled during active or convalescent COVID-19.

Only a few counts were recorded for this clone. The CDR3 DNA reads TGCAGCGTCCCAGCGGGGGGTTTGAACACCGGGGAGCTGTTTTTT. It specifies CSVPAGGLNTGELFF. The chain combines TRBV29-1 with TRBJ2-2; 9 bases agree with TRBD2. The CDR3 has 15 amino acids. V lost 6 bases and J lost 1; bases outside the gene matches: 6. From germline, CDR1 is SQVTM and CDR2 ANQGSEA.

This rearrangement joins TRBV19 to TRBJ2-2; perhaps TRBD1 as D (6 bases). V lost 7 bases and J 6 bases, leaving 12 bases between the germline ends. The CDR3 is 13 amino acids. CDR1 and CDR2 (germline): LNHDA, SQIVND (reference sequence). The CDR3 here is CASKDRPPGELFF. The CDR3 DNA is TGTGCCAGTAAAGACAGGCCTCCCGGGGAGCTGTTTTTT.

The sample holds a few counts of this clone. The V and J genes are TRBV6-6 and TRBJ2-5; TRBD1 or TRBD2 may be the D gene (5 bases each). V shed 10 bases and J shed 5 bases, with 14 bases lying between them. The CDR3 length is 12 residues. The germline CDR1 and CDR2 sequences are MNHNY and SVGAGI (reference sequence). The chain's CDR3 is CATSGRVETQYF. The CDR3 DNA reads TGTGCCACCAGCGGCAGGGTGGAGACCCAGTACTTC.

The rearrangement joins TRBV11-2 to TRBJ1-5; D is unclear. The germline CDR1 and CDR2 sequences are SGHAT and FQNNGV. The CDR3 loop spans 12 amino acids. Trimming removed 1 base at V and 5 bases at J, with 3 bases between. CDR3 DNA: TGTGCCAGCAGCTTAGGAGATCAGCCCCAGCATTTT. It specifies CASSLGDQPQHF.

This sequence joins TRBV27 and TRBJ2-1, with 14 nucleotides matching TRBD2. The CDR3 sequence is 14 residues long. The germline gives CDR1 MNHEY, CDR2 SMNVEV (reference sequence). V lost 0 bases, J lost 14 bases, and 3 bases stayed unmatched. The CDR3 nucleotides read TGTGCCAGCAGTTTATCGACTAGCGGGGGGGAGGAGTTCTTC. As protein: CASSLSTSGGEEFF.

This chain uses TRBV5-6 with TRBJ2-7, with D possibly being TRBD2 (5 bases). CDR3 length: 13 amino acids. V was pared by 2 bases and J by 3 bases, with 9 bases between. Germline lookup yields CDR1 SGHDT and CDR2 YYEEEE. The CDR3 DNA reads TGTGCCAGCAGCTTACTAGATAACTACGAGCAGTACTTC. Amino acid sequence: CASSLLDNYEQYF. Drawing the rest from reference TRBV5-6 and TRBJ2-7, the complete variable domain is DAGVTQSPTHLIKTRGQQVTLRCSPKSGHDTVSWYQQALGQGPQFIFQYYEEEERQRGNFPDRFSGHQFPNYSSELNVNALLLGDSALYLCASSLLDNYEQYFGPGTRLTVT.

The V call is TRBV5-5, the J call TRBJ1-1; D unresolved. V dropped 1 base and J dropped 5 bases, with 12 bases sitting between them. The CDR3 runs to 14 residues. CDR1 is SGHKS and CDR2 is YYEKEE in the germline V gene (reference sequence). The CDR3 here is CASSLIFRETEAFF. DNA of the CDR3: TGTGCCAGCAGCTTGATCTTTAGGGAGACTGAAGCTTTCTTT.

This chain uses TRBV27 with TRBJ2-1, with 11 nucleotides matching TRBD2. Trimming at V came to 8 bases and at J to 10 bases, leaving 7 bases not matched to a gene. The CDR3 totals 13 residues. CDR1 and CDR2 from the germline V gene are MNHEY and SMNVEV (reference sequence). In DNA, the CDR3 is TGTGCCAGCGAATCTAGCGGGGGGCGAGAGCAGTTCTTC. It codes for CASESSGGREQFF.

This sequence joins TRBV27 and TRBJ2-3; weak D call: TRBD2 (6 bases). V was shortened by 5 bases and J by 2 bases, with 11 bases between the two germline ends. Per germline, CDR1 MNHEY and CDR2 SMNVEV (reference sequence). The CDR3 covers 14 residues. In DNA, the CDR3 is TGTGCCAGCAGTGAACGGGACTTCACAGATACGCAGTATTTT. Translation gives CASSERDFTDTQYF.

This clone was seen a single time. The chain uses TRBV7-9 and TRBJ1-6; no reliable D call. The V end lost 1 base, the J end lost 7 bases, and 14 bases lay between the germline ends. The CDR3 sequence is 16 residues long. Germline loops: CDR1 SEHNR, CDR2 FQNEAQ (reference sequence). Here the CDR3 DNA reads TGTGCCAGCAGCTTAGGACAAACACCAGCAAATTCACCCCTCCACTTT. Its translation is CASSLGQTPANSPLHF. The variable domain in full, completed from reference TRBV7-9 and TRBJ1-6, reads DTGVSQNPRHKITKRGQNVTFRCDPISEHNRLYWYRQTLGQGPEFLTYFQNEAQLEKSRLLSDRFSAERPKGSFSTLEIQRTEQGDSAMYLCASSLGQTPANSPLHFGNGTRLTVT.

The J gene is TRBJ2-2, the V gene TRBV10-1; 10 positions agree with TRBD1. Looked up from germline, CDR1 is WNHNN and CDR2 is SYGVQD (reference sequence). The CDR3 has 19 residues. The V gene end was trimmed by 6 bases and the J gene end by 2 bases; junction bases not matched to a gene: 15. CDR3 loop: CASRDLLDRGFSNTGELFF. CDR3 DNA: TGCGCCAGCAGGGACCTGTTGGACAGGGGGTTCTCCAACACCGGGGAGCTGTTTTTT.

J is TRBJ2-7 and V is TRBV7-9; 10 bases match TRBD1. CDR1 and CDR2 (germline): SEHNR, FQNEAQ (reference sequence). This CDR3 has 14 residues. After removal of 5 bases from V and 5 bases from J, the junction contained 6 bases not matched to a gene. The CDR3 loop reads CASSEGQGKDEQYF. CDR3 coding DNA: TGTGCCAGCAGCGAGGGACAGGGGAAGGACGAGCAGTACTTC.

The V and J genes are TRBV5-1 and TRBJ2-5, with a tentative D call TRBD2 (6 bases). V was pared by 5 bases and J by 5 bases, with 13 bases between. This CDR3 is 13 amino acids long. CDR1 and CDR2 from the germline V gene are SGHRS and YFSETQ. CDR3 in amino acids: CASRRSGGETQYF. The CDR3, as DNA: TGCGCCAGCAGAAGGAGCGGAGGGGAGACCCAGTACTTC. The full variable domain, with the rest looked up from reference TRBV5-1 and TRBJ2-5, is KAGVTQTPRYLIKTRGQQVTLSCSPISGHRSVSWYQQTPGQGLQFLFEYFSETQRNKGNFPGRFSGRQFSNSRSEMNVSTLELGDSALYLCASRRSGGETQYFGPGTRLLVL.

This chain uses TRBV6-6 with TRBJ1-4, with a weak D call TRBD1 (6 bases). CDR1 is MNHNY, CDR2 SVGAGI, per germline (reference sequence). V lost 6 bases and J lost 3, with 17 bases in between. There are 16 residues in the CDR3. The CDR3: CASRSLQGSANEKLFF. The CDR3, as DNA: TGTGCCAGCAGGTCGCTTCAGGGGTCGGCTAATGAAAAACTGTTTTTT.

This chain joins TRBV11-2 and TRBJ1-1; maybe TRBD1 (6 bases). With 4 bases removed from V and 4 bases from J, the gap between germline ends came to 28 bases. CDR3 length: 19 residues. Germline lookup yields CDR1 SGHAT and CDR2 FQNNGV. The CDR3 sequence is CASSSTGRQVPFEGTEAFF. DNA for the CDR3: TGTGCCAGCAGCTCAACGGGGCGACAGGTCCCTTTCGAAGGCACTGAAGCTTTCTTT.

This chain uses TRBV14 with TRBJ2-1; TRBD2 matches at 8 bases. Germline trimming cut 5 bases from V and 12 bases from J; bases unmatched to any gene: 12. Looked up from germline, CDR1 is SGHDN and CDR2 is FVKESK. CDR3 size: 14 residues. CDR3 coding DNA: TGTGCCAGCAGCGAAAGGACCCTCGGGGGGGGGCAGTTCTTC. It translates to CASSERTLGGGQFF.

The gene calls are TRBV7-6 and TRBJ2-1, with TRBD2 matching 10 bases. This CDR3 has 17 residues. Germline lookup yields CDR1 SGHVS and CDR2 FNYEAQ. J lost 8 bases, V lost 0 bases, and 10 bases had no gene match. The CDR3 DNA reads as TGTGCCAGCAGCTTAGCAGCTAGCGGGAGTAGAGCCTATGAGCAGTTCTTC. Translating gives CASSLAASGSRAYEQFF. The complete variable domain, with remaining parts taken from reference TRBV7-6 and TRBJ2-1, reads GAGVSQSPRYKVTKRGQDVALRCDPISGHVSLYWYRQALGQGPEFLTYFNYEAQQDKSGLPNDRFSAERPEGSISTLTIQRTEQRDSAMYRCASSLAASGSRAYEQFFGPGTRLTVL.

The table lists this clone with a count of one. J is TRBJ2-1 and V is TRBV10-3; 10 positions match TRBD2. Trimming removed 4 bases from V and 3 bases from J; junction bases left unmatched: 6. Per the germline V gene, CDR1 is ENHRY and CDR2 is SYGVKD. The CDR3 covers 16 residues. The DNA of the CDR3 is TGTGCCATCAGTGGGCTAGCGGGAGCCAGCTACAATGAGCAGTTCTTC. It specifies CAISGLAGASYNEQFF.

The chain carries TRBV7-2 and TRBJ1-3; TRBD1 aligns across 7 bases. The germline V gene encodes CDR1 SGHTA and CDR2 FQGNSA. With 0 bases clipped from V and 1 base from J, the junction kept 9 bases outside the gene matches. The CDR3 runs to 18 residues. The DNA for the CDR3 is TGTGCCAGCAGCTTAGCGGGGACGTTGACAGGGTCTGGAAACACCATATATTTT. Protein: CASSLAGTLTGSGNTIYF.

This clone appeared a few times. J is TRBJ2-1 and V is TRBV5-8; the match to TRBD2 covers 11 bases. The J segment lost 6 bases and the V segment lost 5 bases, leaving 10 bases of the junction unmatched. Germline V lookup: CDR1 SGHTS, CDR2 YDEGEE. The CDR3 has 16 amino acids. In DNA, the CDR3 is TGTGCCAGCAGGCGGATAACTAGCGGGAGCGGCAATGAGCAGTTCTTC. It encodes CASRRITSGSGNEQFF.

The chain has TRBV5-1 and TRBJ1-2; 7 nucleotides agree with TRBD1. Unmatched junction bases numbered 20, after V lost 4 bases and J lost 5 bases. The CDR3 sequence is 18 residues long. Germline V lookup: CDR1 SGHRS, CDR2 YFSETQ. The CDR3: CASSPDGFLAGGFYGYTF. The CDR3 DNA is TGCGCCAGCAGCCCCGATGGGTTCTTGGCAGGGGGGTTTTATGGCTACACCTTC.

V usage is TRBV19 and J usage is TRBJ1-2; the match to TRBD1 covers 7 bases. Germline CDR1 reads LNHDA; CDR2 reads SQIVND (reference sequence). J gave up 4 bases and V 7 bases, and 9 bases lay outside the gene matches. The CDR3 contains 14 residues. DNA for the CDR3: TGTGCCAGTACCAGACAGGGCGTGAGCTATGGCTACACCTTC. Translated, it gives CASTRQGVSYGYTF.

The chain recombines TRBV18 with TRBJ1-1; D gene uncertain. Deletions cut 1 base from V and 6 bases from J, with 15 bases between. Per the germline V gene, CDR1 is KGHSH and CDR2 is LQKENI. The CDR3 is 15 residues long. In DNA, the CDR3 is TGTGCCAGCTCACCACGGGTCGGGGATTGGGCTGAAGCTTTCTTT. It codes for CASSPRVGDWAEAFF.

CDR3 protein: CASSNGGLGGYTF. The CDR3 nucleotides read TGTGCCAGCAGTAACGGGGGGTTGGGTGGCTACACCTTC. This chain links TRBV27 with TRBJ1-2; a possible D gene is TRBD1 (5 bases). V was cut by 5 bases and J by 7 bases, with 14 bases left in between. The germline gives CDR1 MNHEY, CDR2 SMNVEV (reference sequence). CDR3 length equals 13 residues.

CDR3 amino acids: CASSPGQYYEQYF. In DNA form, the CDR3 reads TGTGCCAGCAGCCCGGGACAGTACTACGAGCAGTACTTC. V gene TRBV5-6 combines with J gene TRBJ2-7; 7 nucleotides align to TRBD1. This CDR3 spans 13 amino acids. From germline, CDR1 is SGHDT and CDR2 YYEEEE. V shed 4 bases and J 3 bases; nucleotides not matched to a gene: 4.

The chain combines TRBV27 with TRBJ2-7; 9 positions agree with TRBD1. This CDR3 contains 14 residues. Germline V gene sequence: CDR1 MNHEY, CDR2 SMNVEV (reference sequence). The V gene end was trimmed by 6 bases and the J gene end by 3 bases; junction bases not matched to a gene: 6. The CDR3 here is CASSHRDRVYEQYF. CDR3 sequence (DNA): TGTGCCAGCAGCCACCGGGACAGGGTCTACGAGCAGTACTTC.

This clone occurred once. The chain carries TRBV2 and TRBJ2-7, with D possibly TRBD2 on 6 matching bases. This CDR3 is 14 amino acids long. The germline CDR1 and CDR2 sequences are SNHLY and FYNNEI. V lost 6 bases, J lost 1 base, and 13 bases lay in between. CDR3 residues: CASSPGTGSYEQYV. The CDR3 DNA follows: TGTGCCAGCAGCCCCGGGACTGGGTCCTACGAGCAGTACGTC.

This clone was seen a few times. Here the CDR3 reads CSVEDRGETQYF. In DNA, the CDR3 is TGCAGCGTTGAAGATCGAGGCGAGACCCAGTACTTC. The gene calls are TRBV29-1 and TRBJ2-5; D gene ambiguous. Trimming stripped 0 bases from V and 5 bases from J, with 7 bases between. Germline V CDR1 and CDR2: SQVTM, ANQGSEA. The CDR3 is made up of 12 amino acids.

V usage is TRBV5-1 and J usage is TRBJ1-3; D gene uncertain. The CDR3 spans 14 residues. V was shortened by 5 bases and J by 2 bases, with 11 bases between the two germline ends. From germline, CDR1 is SGHRS and CDR2 YFSETQ. The CDR3 here is CASRLQTTGNTIYF. In DNA, the CDR3 is TGCGCCAGCAGACTACAGACTACTGGAAACACCATATATTTT.

This chain uses TRBV9 with TRBJ2-3, with 7 bases identical to TRBD1. CDR1 and CDR2 (germline): SGDLS, YYNGEE. With V trimmed by 5 bases and J by 6 bases, 9 bases remained unmatched. The CDR3 sequence is 14 residues long. The CDR3 DNA follows: TGTGCCAGCAGTGCCGGGACAGCGAAGGATACGCAGTATTTT. As protein: CASSAGTAKDTQYF.

The chain recombines TRBV11-2 with TRBJ1-1, with a weak D call TRBD1 (5 bases). V lost 5 bases, J lost 3 bases, and 16 bases lay in between. Germline assignment: CDR1 SGHAT and CDR2 FQNNGV. The CDR3 has 15 amino acids. CDR3 DNA sequence: TGTGCCAGCAGCGTAGGACACTGGGGGGACACTGAAGCTTTCTTT. Protein product: CASSVGHWGDTEAFF.

V usage is TRBV28 and J usage is TRBJ2-7; the D gene is possibly TRBD2 (5 bases). V was trimmed by 4 bases and J by 0 bases, leaving 7 bases between them. The CDR3 extends over 13 amino acids. The germline gives CDR1 MDHEN, CDR2 SYDVKM. DNA for the CDR3: TGTGCCAGCAGTTGGACTGGCTCCTACGAGCAGTACTTC. Its protein is CASSWTGSYEQYF.